This T cell receptor beta chain was identified in a study of shared clonotypes between healthy human individuals. Overall study context: Each donor's CD4 naive and CD4 memory cells filled three plates apiece, CD8 naive two, and CD8 memory one.

HIV-negative, healthy adults without recent acute infections or vaccinations were the donors. The CDR3 extends over 15 amino acids. Germline CDR1 is MNHEY and CDR2 is SMNVEV (reference sequence). The V and J ends lost 3 bases and 7 bases, in that order; junction bases with no gene match: 9. Concerning this clone: Its antigen remains unidentified.

TCRdb's table, derived via immunoSEQ multiplex PCR, lists solely in-frame clones and lacks some. The table lists about 530,000 clones, 95% to 97% of them singletons. Study results and limitations: It was observed that 5% to 6% of naive CD4 clonotypes were shared across several donors. Though the depth was large, rarefaction showed that sorted-subset sequencing was incomplete.

V and J are TRBV27 and TRBJ2-1; TRBD1 aligns across 7 bases. This clonotype originated in a woman under 40 in good health. Sequences were obtained from naive CD4+ T cells sorted from blood. Documented subset: CD45RA+ positively selected. The CDR3 sequence is CASSLHAQGWNEQFF. CDR3 nucleotides: TGTGCCAGCAGTTTGCACGCACAGGGGTGGAATGAGCAGTTCTTC.